This TCR beta chain emerged from a study of CD8+ T cells in alopecia areata. Treatment described: oral pan-JAK inhibitor, 5-10 mg twice daily. Reverse transcribed after extraction, RNA yielded cDNA as the sequencing template. TCRdb's copy holds only in-frame clones and misses some; the assay was immunoSEQ multiplex PCR. The table records 150,000 to 200,000 clones, 58% of them present only once. Sequenced material: CD4+ T cells sorted from blood, taken at week 24, from a patient treated with tofacitinib. The origin of this receptor is a human donor with alopecia areata.

The CDR3 DNA sequence: TGCGCCAGCAGCCAAGAAGAGGATCAGCCCCAGCATTTT. Translating gives CASSQEEDQPQHF. The chain combines TRBV4-1 with TRBJ1-5; no clear D gene. The CDR3 is made up of 13 amino acids. Trimming shortened V by 0 bases and J by 5 bases, and 5 bases separated the two germline ends. From germline, CDR1 is MGHRA and CDR2 YSYEKL.